This TCR beta chain was sequenced in a study of blood T cells in healthy people across ages. A second PCR, run for about 6 to 12 cycles, used a sample-barcoded 5' primer plus a J-beta primer mix. TCRdb itself ran the 5' RACE reads through MiXCR, one entry per CDR3 protein. The table shows about 1.8 million distinct CDR3 sequences, with roughly 50% occurring only once. The trim removed 5 bases at V and 2 bases at J, leaving 11 bases unmatched. Germline V gene sequence: CDR1 SGHAT, CDR2 FQNNGV. The CDR3 is made up of 17 amino acids. The chain is built from TRBV11-2 and TRBJ2-1; 8 bases match TRBD2. The sample comprised blood. This receptor was obtained from a woman between 40 and 55 years old in good health. The DNA of the CDR3 is TGTGCCAGCAGCATCCGCCCCGGGACTAGTACCTACAATGAGCAGTTCTTC. It specifies CASSIRPGTSTYNEQFF. The full variable domain, its missing parts supplied by reference TRBV11-2 and TRBJ2-1, is EAGVAQSPRYKIIEKRQSVAFWCNPISGHATLYWYQQILGQGPKLLIQFQNNGVVDDSQLPKDRFSAERLKGVDSTLKIQPAKLEDSAVYLCASSIRPGTSTYNEQFFGPGTRLTVL.